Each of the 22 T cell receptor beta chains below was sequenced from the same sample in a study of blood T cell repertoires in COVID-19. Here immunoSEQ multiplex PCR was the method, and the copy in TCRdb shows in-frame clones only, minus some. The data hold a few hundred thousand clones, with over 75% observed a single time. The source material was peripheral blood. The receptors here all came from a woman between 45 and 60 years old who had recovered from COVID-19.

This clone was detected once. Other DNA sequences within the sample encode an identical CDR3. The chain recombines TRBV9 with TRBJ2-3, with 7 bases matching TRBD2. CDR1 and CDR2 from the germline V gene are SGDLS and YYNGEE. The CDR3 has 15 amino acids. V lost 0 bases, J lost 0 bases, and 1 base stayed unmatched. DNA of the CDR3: TGTGCCAGCAGCGTAGCGGGGGGTAGCACAGATACGCAGTATTTT. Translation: CASSVAGGSTDTQYF.

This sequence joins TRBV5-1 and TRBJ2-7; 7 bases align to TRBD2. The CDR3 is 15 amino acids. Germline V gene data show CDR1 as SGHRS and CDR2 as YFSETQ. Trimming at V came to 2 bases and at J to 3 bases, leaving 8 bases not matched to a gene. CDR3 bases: TGCGCCAGCAGCTTTGGACGGGGGGACCTCTACGAGCAGTACTTC. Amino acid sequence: CASSFGRGDLYEQYF.

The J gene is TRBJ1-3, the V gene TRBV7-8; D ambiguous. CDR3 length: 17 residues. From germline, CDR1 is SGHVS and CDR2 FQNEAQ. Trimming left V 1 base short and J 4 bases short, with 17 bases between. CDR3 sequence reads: CASSLVSAGHQGNTIYF. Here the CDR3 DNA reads TGTGCCAGCAGCTTAGTTTCGGCAGGCCATCAAGGAAACACCATATATTTT.

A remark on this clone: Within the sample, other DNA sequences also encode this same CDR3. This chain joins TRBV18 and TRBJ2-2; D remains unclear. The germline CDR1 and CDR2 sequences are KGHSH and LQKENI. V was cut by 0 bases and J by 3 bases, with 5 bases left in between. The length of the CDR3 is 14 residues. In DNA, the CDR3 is TGTGCCAGCTCACCACCGCGTGACACCGGGGAGCTGTTTTTT. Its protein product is CASSPPRDTGELFF.

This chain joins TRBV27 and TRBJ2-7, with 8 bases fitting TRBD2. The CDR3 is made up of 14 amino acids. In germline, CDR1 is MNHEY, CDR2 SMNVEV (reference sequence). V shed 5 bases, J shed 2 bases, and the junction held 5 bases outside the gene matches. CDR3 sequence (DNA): TGTGCCAGCAGTCCGCCGGGACTAGCCTACGAGCAGTACTTC. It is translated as CASSPPGLAYEQYF.

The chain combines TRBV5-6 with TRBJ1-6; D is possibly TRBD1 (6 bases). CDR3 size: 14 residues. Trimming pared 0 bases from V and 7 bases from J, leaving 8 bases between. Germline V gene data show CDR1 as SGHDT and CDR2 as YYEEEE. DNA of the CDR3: TGTGCCAGCAGCTTGGGACAGGCAAATTCACCCCTCCACTTT. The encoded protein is CASSLGQANSPLHF.

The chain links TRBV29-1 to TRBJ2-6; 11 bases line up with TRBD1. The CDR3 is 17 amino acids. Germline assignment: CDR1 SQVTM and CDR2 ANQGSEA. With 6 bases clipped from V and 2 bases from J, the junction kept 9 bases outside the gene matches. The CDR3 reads CSVSGTGGVTGANVLTF. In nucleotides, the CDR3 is TGCAGCGTCTCCGGGACAGGGGGGGTGACTGGGGCCAACGTCCTGACTTTC.

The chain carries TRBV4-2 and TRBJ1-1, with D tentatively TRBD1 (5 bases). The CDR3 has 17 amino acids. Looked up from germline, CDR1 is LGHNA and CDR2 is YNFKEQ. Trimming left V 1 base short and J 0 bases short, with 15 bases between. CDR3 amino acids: CASSQVTGQGMNTEAFF. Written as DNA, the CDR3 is TGTGCCAGCAGCCAAGTAACAGGCCAAGGAATGAACACTGAAGCTTTCTTT.

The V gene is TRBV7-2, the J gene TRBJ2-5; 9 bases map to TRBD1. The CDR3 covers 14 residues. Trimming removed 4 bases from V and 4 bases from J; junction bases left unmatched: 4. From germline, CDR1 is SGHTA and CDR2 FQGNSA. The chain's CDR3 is CASSSDRGGETQYF. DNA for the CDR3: TGTGCCAGCAGCTCGGACAGGGGAGGAGAGACCCAGTACTTC. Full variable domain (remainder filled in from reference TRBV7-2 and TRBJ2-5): GAGVSQSPSNKVTEKGKDVELRCDPISGHTALYWYRQSLGQGLEFLIYFQGNSAPDKSGLPSDRFSAERTGGSVSTLTIQRTQQEDSAVYLCASSSDRGGETQYFGPGTRLLVL.

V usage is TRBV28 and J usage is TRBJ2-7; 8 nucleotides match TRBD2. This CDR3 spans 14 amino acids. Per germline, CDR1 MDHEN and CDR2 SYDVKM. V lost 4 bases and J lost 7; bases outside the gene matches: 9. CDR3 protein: CASSSAGEVEEQYF. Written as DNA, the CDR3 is TGTGCCAGCAGTTCAGCGGGAGAAGTTGAAGAGCAGTACTTC.

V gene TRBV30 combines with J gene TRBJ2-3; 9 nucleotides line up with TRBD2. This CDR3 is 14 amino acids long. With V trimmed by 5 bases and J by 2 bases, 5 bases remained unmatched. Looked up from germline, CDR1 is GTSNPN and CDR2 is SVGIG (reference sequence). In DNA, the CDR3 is TGTGCCTGGTCACCGGGACTAGCCACAGATACGCAGTATTTT. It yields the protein CAWSPGLATDTQYF.

The CDR3 nucleotides read TGTGCCAGCAGTCAGGGGTTCTACAATGAGCAGTTCTTC. Translated: CASSQGFYNEQFF. This chain joins TRBV2 and TRBJ2-1; D perhaps matches TRBD1 (6 bases). Looked up from germline, CDR1 is SNHLY and CDR2 is FYNNEI. The CDR3 totals 13 residues. Trimming stripped 5 bases from V and 3 bases from J, with 8 bases between.

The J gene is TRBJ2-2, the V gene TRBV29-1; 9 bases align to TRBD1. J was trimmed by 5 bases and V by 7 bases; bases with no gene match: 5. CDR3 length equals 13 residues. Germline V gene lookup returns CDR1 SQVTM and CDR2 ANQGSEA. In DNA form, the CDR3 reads TGCAGCGCAATGACAGGGGGTACCGGGGAGCTGTTTTTT. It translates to CSAMTGGTGELFF.

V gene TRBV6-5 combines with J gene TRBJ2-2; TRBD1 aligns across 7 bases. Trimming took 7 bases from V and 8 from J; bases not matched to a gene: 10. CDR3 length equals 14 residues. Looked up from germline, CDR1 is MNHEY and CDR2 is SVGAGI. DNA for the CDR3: TGTGCCAGCAAAGTAGGACAGGTCATGGGGGAGCTGTTTTTT. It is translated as CASKVGQVMGELFF.

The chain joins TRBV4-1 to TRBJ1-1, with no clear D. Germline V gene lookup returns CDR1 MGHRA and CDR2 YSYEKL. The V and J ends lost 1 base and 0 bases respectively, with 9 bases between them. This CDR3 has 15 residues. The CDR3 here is CASSQVAGMNTEAFF. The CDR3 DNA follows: TGCGCCAGCAGCCAAGTCGCAGGCATGAACACTGAAGCTTTCTTT.

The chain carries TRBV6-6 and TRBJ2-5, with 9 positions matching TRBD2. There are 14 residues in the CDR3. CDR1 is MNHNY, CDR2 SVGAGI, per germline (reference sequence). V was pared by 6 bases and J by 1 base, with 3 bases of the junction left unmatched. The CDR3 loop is CASRQLAGQETQYF. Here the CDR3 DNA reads TGTGCCAGCAGGCAACTAGCGGGCCAAGAGACCCAGTACTTC.

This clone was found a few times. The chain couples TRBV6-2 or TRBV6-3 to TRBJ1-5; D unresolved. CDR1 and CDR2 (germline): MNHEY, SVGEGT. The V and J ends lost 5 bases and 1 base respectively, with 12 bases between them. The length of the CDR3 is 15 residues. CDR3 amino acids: CASSDLPGSNQPQHF. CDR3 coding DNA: TGTGCCAGCAGTGACCTCCCAGGAAGCAATCAGCCCCAGCATTTT.

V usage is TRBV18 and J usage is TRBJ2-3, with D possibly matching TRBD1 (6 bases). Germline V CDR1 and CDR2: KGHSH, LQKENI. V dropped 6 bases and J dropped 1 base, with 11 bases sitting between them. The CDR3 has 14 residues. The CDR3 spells CASSREGGTDTQYF. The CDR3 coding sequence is TGTGCCAGCTCTCGCGAGGGGGGCACAGATACGCAGTATTTT.

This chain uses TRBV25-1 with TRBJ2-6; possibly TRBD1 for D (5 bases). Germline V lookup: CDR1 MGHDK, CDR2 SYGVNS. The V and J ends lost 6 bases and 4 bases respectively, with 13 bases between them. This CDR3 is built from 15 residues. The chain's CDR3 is CASRDISTGANVLTF. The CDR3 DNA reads TGTGCCAGCAGGGACATTTCTACCGGGGCCAACGTCCTGACTTTC.

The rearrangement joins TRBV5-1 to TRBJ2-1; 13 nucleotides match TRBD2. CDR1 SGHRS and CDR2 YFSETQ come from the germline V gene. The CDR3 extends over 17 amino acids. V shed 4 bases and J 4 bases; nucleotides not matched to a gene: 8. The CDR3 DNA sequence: TGCGCCAGCAGCCTACGAGGGACTAGCGGGATGTACAATGAGCAGTTCTTC. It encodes CASSLRGTSGMYNEQFF.

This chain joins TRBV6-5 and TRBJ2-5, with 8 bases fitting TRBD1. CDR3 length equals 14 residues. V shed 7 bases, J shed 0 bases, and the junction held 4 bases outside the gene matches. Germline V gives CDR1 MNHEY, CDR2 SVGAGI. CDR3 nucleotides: TGTGCCAGCACGACAGGGGAGTACCAAGAGACCCAGTACTTC. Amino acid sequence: CASTTGEYQETQYF.

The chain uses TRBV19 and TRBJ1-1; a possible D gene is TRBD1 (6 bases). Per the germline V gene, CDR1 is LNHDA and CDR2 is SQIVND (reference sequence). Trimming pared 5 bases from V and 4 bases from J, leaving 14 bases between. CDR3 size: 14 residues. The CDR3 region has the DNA TGTGCCAGTAGTGCCCAAGGGGGGGGCACTGAAGCTTTCTTT. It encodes CASSAQGGGTEAFF.